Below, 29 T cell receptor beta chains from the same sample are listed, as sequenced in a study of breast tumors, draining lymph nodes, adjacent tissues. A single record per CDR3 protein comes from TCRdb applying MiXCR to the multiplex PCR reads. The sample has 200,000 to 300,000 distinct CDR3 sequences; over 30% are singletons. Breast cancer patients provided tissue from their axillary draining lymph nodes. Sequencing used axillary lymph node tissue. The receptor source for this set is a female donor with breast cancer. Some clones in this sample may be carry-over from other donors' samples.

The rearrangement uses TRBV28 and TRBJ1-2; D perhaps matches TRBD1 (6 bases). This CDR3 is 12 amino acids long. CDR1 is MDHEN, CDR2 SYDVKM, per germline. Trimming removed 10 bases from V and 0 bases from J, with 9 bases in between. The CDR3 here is CATQGANYGYTF. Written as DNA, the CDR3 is TGTGCCACACAGGGAGCTAACTATGGCTACACCTTC.

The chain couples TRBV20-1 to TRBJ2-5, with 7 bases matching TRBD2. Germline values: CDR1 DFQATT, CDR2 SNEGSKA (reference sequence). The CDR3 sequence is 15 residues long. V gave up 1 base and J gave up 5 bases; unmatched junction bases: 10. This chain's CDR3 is CSARAFLADLETQYF. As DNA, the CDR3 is TGCAGTGCTAGAGCTTTCCTAGCGGACCTCGAGACCCAGTACTTC.

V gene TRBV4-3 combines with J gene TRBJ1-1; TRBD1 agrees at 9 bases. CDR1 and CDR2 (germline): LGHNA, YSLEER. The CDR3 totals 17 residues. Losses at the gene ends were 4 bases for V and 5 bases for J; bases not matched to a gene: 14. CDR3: CASSRRTGGRTGTEAFF. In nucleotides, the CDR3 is TGCGCCAGCAGCCGAAGAACAGGGGGCAGGACGGGGACTGAAGCTTTCTTT.

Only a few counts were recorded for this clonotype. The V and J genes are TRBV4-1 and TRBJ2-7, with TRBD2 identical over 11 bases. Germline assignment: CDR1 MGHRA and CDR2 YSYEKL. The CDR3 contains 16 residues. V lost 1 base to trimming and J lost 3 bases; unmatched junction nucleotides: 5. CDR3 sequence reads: CASSQVGTSGSYEQYF. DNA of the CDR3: TGCGCCAGCAGCCAAGTGGGAACTAGCGGGAGCTACGAGCAGTACTTC.

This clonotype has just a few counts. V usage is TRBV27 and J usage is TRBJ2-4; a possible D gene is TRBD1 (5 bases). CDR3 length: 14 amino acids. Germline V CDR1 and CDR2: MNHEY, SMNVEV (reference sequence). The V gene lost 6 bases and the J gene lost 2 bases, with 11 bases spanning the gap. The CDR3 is CASRAPDTKNIQYF. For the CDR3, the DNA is TGTGCCAGCAGGGCCCCGGACACCAAAAACATTCAGTACTTC.

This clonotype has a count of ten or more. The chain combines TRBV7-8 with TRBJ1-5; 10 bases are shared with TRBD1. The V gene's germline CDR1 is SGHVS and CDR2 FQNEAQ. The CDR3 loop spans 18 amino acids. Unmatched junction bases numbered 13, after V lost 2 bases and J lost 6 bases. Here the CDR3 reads CASSLILSRTGGGQPQHF. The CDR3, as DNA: TGTGCCAGCAGCTTAATCCTGTCCCGGACAGGGGGTGGTCAGCCCCAGCATTTT. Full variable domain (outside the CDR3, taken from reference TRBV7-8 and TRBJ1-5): GAGVSQSPRYKVAKRGQDVALRCDPISGHVSLFWYQQALGQGPEFLTYFQNEAQLDKSGLPSDRFFAERPEGSVSTLKIQRTQQEDSAVYLCASSLILSRTGGGQPQHFGDGTRLSIL.

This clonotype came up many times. As DNA, the CDR3 is TGTGCCAGCAGCTTAGCGCTGCGCACGCCATGGGAGCAGTTCTTC. Residues: CASSLALRTPWEQFF. The chain carries TRBV7-9 and TRBJ2-1; D remains unclear. Trimming took off 0 bases at V and 10 bases at J, with 16 bases between the two ends. The germline gives CDR1 SEHNR, CDR2 FQNEAQ (reference sequence). There are 15 residues in the CDR3. Full variable domain (remainder filled in from reference TRBV7-9 and TRBJ2-1): DTGVSQNPRHKITKRGQNVTFRCDPISEHNRLYWYRQTLGQGPEFLTYFQNEAQLEKSRLLSDRFSAERPKGSFSTLEIQRTEQGDSAMYLCASSLALRTPWEQFFGPGTRLTVL.

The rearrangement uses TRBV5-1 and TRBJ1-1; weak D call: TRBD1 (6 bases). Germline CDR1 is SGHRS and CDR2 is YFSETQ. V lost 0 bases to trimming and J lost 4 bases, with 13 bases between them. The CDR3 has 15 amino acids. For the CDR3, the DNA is TGCGCCAGCAGCTTGGCGGCGGGGGCGGGCACTGAAGCTTTCTTT. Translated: CASSLAAGAGTEAFF.

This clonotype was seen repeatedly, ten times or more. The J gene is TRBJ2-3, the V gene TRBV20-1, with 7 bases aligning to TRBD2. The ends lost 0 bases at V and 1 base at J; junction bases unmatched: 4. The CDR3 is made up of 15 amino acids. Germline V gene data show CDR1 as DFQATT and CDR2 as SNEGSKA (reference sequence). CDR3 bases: TGCAGTGCTAGAGATTTCCGGGGGGGCACAGATACGCAGTATTTT. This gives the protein CSARDFRGGTDTQYF.

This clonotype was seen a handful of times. The CDR3 loop is CASSYEGLNTEAFF. The CDR3 DNA follows: TGTGCCAGCAGTTACGAGGGATTGAACACTGAAGCTTTCTTT. The rearrangement joins TRBV6-2 or TRBV6-3 to TRBJ1-1; D unclear. The V end lost 2 bases, the J end lost 0 bases, and 7 bases lay between the germline ends. CDR1 MNHEY and CDR2 SVGEGT come from the germline V gene. The CDR3 spans 14 residues.

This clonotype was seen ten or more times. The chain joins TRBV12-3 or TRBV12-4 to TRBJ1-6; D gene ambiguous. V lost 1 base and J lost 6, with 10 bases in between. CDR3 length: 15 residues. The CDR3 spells CASSLGWGTNSPLHF. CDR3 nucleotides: TGTGCCAGCAGTTTAGGGTGGGGAACTAATTCACCCCTCCACTTT.

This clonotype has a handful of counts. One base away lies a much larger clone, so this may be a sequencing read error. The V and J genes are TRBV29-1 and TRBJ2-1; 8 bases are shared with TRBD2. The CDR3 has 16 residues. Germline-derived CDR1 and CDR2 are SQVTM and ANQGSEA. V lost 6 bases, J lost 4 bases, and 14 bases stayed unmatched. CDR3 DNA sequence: TGCAGCGTAGATAAAGGGACGGGAGGGGCTTACAATGAGCAGTTCTTC. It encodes CSVDKGTGGAYNEQFF.

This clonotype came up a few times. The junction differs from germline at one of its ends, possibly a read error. CDR3 amino acids: CASSWGPGDPYGYPF. The CDR3 region has the DNA TGTGCCAGCAGCTGGGGACCCGGAGATCCTTATGGCTACCCCTTC. V is TRBV7-9 and J is TRBJ1-2; D is possibly TRBD1 (5 bases). The CDR3 length is 15 residues. Germline-derived CDR1 and CDR2 are SEHNR and FQNEAQ (reference sequence).

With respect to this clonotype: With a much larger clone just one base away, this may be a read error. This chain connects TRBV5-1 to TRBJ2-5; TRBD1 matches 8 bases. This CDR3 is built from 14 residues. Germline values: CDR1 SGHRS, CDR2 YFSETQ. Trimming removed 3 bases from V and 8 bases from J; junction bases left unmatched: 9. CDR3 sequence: CASSSTGVGDTQYF. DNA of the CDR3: TGCGCCAGCAGCTCGACAGGGGTGGGCGACACCCAGTACTTC.

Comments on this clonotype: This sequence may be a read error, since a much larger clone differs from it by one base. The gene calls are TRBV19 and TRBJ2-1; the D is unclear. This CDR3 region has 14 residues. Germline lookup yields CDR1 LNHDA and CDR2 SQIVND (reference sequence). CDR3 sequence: CAGSGLYEFNEQFF. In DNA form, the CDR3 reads TGTGCCGGTAGTGGGCTATATGAATTCAATGAGCAGTTCTTC.

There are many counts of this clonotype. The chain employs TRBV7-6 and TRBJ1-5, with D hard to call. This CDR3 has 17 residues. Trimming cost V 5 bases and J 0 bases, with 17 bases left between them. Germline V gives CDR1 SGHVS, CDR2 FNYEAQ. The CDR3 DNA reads TGTGCCAGCAGCCCCGCCCCCCGAACATATAGCAATCAGCCCCAGCATTTT. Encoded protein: CASSPAPRTYSNQPQHF.

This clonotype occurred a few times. Here the CDR3 DNA reads TGTGCCAGCAGCTTGGACGTAGGCGAGACCCAGTACTTC. Amino acid sequence: CASSLDVGETQYF. The chain joins TRBV5-8 to TRBJ2-5; D gene unclear. V lost 0 bases, J lost 5 bases, and 8 bases lay in between. Germline V CDR1 and CDR2: SGHTS, YDEGEE. The CDR3 totals 13 residues.

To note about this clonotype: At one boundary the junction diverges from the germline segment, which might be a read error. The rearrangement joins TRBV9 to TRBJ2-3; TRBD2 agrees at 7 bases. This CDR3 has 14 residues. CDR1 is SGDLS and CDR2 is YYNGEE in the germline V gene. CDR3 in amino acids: CASQAGLSTDTQSF. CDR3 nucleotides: TGTGCCAGTCAAGCGGGGCTCAGCACGGATACGCAGTCTTTT.

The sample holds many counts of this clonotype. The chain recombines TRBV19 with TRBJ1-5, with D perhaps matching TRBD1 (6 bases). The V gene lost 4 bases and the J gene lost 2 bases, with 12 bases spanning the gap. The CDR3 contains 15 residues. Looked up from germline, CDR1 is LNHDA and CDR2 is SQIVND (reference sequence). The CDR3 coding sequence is TGTGCCAGTAGTACACCAGGGGCGGGCAATCAGCCCCAGCATTTT. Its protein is CASSTPGAGNQPQHF.

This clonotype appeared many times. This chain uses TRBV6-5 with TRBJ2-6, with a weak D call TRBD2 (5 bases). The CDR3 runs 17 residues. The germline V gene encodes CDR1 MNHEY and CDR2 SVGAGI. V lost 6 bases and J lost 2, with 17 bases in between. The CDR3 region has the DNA TGTGCCAGCAGGGGCCCGGGGATTGTGCCTGGGGCCAACGTCCTGACTTTC. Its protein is CASRGPGIVPGANVLTF.

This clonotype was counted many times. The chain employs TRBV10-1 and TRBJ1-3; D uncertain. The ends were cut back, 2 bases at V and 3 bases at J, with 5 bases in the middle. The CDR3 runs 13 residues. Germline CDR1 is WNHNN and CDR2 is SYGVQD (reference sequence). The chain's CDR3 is CASSEPNGNTIYF. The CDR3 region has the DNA TGCGCCAGCAGTGAGCCTAATGGAAACACCATATATTTT.

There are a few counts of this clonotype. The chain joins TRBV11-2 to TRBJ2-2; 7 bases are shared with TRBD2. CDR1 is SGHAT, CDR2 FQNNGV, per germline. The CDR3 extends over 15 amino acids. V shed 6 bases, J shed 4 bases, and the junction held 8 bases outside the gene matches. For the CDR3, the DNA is TGTGCCAGCAGTTTGTGGGAGGGGACCACCGGGGAGCTGTTTTTT. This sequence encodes CASSLWEGTTGELFF. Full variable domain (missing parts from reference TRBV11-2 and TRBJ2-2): EAGVAQSPRYKIIEKRQSVAFWCNPISGHATLYWYQQILGQGPKLLIQFQNNGVVDDSQLPKDRFSAERLKGVDSTLKIQPAKLEDSAVYLCASSLWEGTTGELFFGEGSRLTVL.

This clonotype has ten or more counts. CDR3 DNA: TGTGCCAGCGCCGGGACCCGAGGGGTCAATGAGCAGTTCTTC. This sequence encodes CASAGTRGVNEQFF. This chain joins TRBV7-2 and TRBJ2-1; the D call may be TRBD1 or TRBD2 (5 bases each). Germline CDR1 reads SGHTA; CDR2 reads FQGNSA. Deletions cut 8 bases from V and 6 bases from J, with 17 bases between. The CDR3 totals 14 residues.

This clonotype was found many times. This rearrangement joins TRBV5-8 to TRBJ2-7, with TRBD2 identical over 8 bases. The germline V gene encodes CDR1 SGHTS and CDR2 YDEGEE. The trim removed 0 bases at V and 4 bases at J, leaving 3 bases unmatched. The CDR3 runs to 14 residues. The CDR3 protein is CASSLGLASYEQYF. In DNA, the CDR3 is TGTGCCAGCAGCTTGGGACTAGCGTCGTACGAGCAGTACTTC.

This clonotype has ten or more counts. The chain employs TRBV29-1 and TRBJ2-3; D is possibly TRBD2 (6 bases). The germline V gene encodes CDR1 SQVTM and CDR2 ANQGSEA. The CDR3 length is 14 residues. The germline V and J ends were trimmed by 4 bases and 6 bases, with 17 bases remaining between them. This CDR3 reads CSVAGRLGSDTQYF. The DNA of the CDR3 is TGCAGCGTTGCGGGCCGACTAGGGTCCGATACGCAGTATTTT.

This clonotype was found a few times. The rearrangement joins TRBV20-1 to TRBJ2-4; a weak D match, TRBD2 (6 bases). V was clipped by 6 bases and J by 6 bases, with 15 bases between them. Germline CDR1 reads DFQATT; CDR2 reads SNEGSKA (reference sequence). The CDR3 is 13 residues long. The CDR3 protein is CSAPPGRRNIQYF. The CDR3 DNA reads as TGCAGTGCCCCGCCGGGGAGGAGAAACATTCAGTACTTC.

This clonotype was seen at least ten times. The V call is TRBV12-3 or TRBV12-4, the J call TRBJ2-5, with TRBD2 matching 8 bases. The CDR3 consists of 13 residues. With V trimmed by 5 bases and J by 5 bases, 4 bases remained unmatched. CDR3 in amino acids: CASSPGGFETQYF. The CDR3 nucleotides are TGTGCCAGCAGTCCGGGAGGGTTTGAGACCCAGTACTTC.

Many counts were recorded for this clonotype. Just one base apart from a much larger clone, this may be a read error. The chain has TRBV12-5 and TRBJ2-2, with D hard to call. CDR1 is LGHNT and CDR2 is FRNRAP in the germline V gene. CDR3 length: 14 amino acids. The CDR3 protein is CASSLVPFPGELFF. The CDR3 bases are TGTGCTAGTAGTTTGGTACCTTTCCCCGGGGAGCTGTTTTTT.

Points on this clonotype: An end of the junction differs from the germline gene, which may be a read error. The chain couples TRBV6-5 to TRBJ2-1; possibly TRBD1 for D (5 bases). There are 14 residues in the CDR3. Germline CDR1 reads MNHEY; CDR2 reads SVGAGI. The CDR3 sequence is CASSHSNRYNEQFF. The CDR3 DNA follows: TGTGCCAGCAGTCACTCGAACAGGTACAATGAGCAGTTCTTC.